Each of the 13 T cell receptor beta chains below was sequenced from the same sample in a study of T cell repertoires in cytomegalovirus infection. In TCRdb, the reads were re-called with MiXCR into one record per CDR3 protein. The sample consists of 400,000 to 550,000 distinct CDR3 sequences, around 11% of them appearing once. Sequenced input: PBMCs. These receptors originate from a human donor in good health (CMV status not recorded). Some clones in this sample may be carry-over from other donors' samples.

The table lists this clonotype with a few counts. The chain recombines TRBV9 with TRBJ1-4; 8 bases fit TRBD1. The germline V gene encodes CDR1 SGDLS and CDR2 YYNGEE. After removal of 4 bases from V and 8 bases from J, the junction contained 10 bases not matched to a gene. The CDR3 is 15 amino acids. The CDR3 bases are TGTGCCAGCAGCACCCGACAGGGGACGGGAGAAAAACTGTTTTTT. Protein: CASSTRQGTGEKLFF.

In its sample, this clonotype was seen many times. The chain links TRBV7-2 to TRBJ2-3, with 8 nucleotides matching TRBD2. Per the germline V gene, CDR1 is SGHTA and CDR2 is FQGNSA. The CDR3 has 16 residues. J lost 3 bases, V lost 1 base, and 6 bases had no gene match. DNA for the CDR3: TGTGCCAGCAGCTTAGGTTCGGCTAGCGGGACAGATACGCAGTATTTT. This translates into CASSLGSASGTDTQYF.

This clonotype was observed at least ten times. The CDR3 DNA sequence: TGTGCCAGCTCACCACCGTCACTAGCGGGCGATGAGCAGTTCTTC. Protein sequence: CASSPPSLAGDEQFF. V usage is TRBV18 and J usage is TRBJ2-1; 9 nucleotides line up with TRBD2. With 0 bases clipped from V and 8 bases from J, the junction kept 5 bases outside the gene matches. The CDR3 totals 15 residues. CDR1 KGHSH and CDR2 LQKENI come from the germline V gene.

This clonotype was detected ten times or more. The chain links TRBV4-2 to TRBJ1-5, with D tentatively TRBD1 (6 bases). The germline CDR1 and CDR2 sequences are LGHNA and YNFKEQ. V lost 3 bases and J lost 7, with 10 bases in between. The CDR3 totals 13 residues. The CDR3 region has the DNA TGTGCCAGCAGCCAGGAGGGGGGACAGCCCCAGCATTTT. Residues: CASSQEGGQPQHF.

V is TRBV5-1 and J is TRBJ2-3; the D is unclear. The CDR3 extends over 14 amino acids. Per germline, CDR1 SGHRS and CDR2 YFSETQ. V was pared by 4 bases and J by 4 bases, with 13 bases between. CDR3 DNA sequence: TGCGCCAGCAGCCCCACCCTGGGCCCAGATACGCAGTATTTT. It is translated as CASSPTLGPDTQYF.

In this sample, this clonotype turned up many times. The chain employs TRBV5-1 and TRBJ1-3; no clear D gene. V was pared by 1 base and J by 4 bases, with 12 bases between. The CDR3 is made up of 15 amino acids. CDR1 and CDR2 from the germline V gene are SGHRS and YFSETQ. CDR3 loop: CASSLSPGGGNTIYF. DNA for the CDR3: TGCGCCAGCAGCTTGAGTCCCGGCGGGGGAAACACCATATATTTT.

This clonotype was found many times. This chain links TRBV28 with TRBJ2-5, with 11 positions matching TRBD1. The CDR3 contains 15 residues. CDR1 is MDHEN, CDR2 SYDVKM, per germline. Trimming took 6 bases from V and 5 from J; bases not matched to a gene: 8. The CDR3 sequence is CASSLGQGGRETQYF. The CDR3 DNA follows: TGTGCCAGCAGCCTGGGACAGGGGGGGCGGGAGACCCAGTACTTC.

This clonotype was counted only a few times. The chain joins TRBV3-1 to TRBJ2-7; possible D gene TRBD2, 5 bases. The CDR3 runs to 15 residues. CDR1 and CDR2 (germline): LGHDT, YNNKEL (reference sequence). Trimming left V 1 base short and J 3 bases short, with 13 bases between. This chain's CDR3 is CASSQVGAGGYEQYF. For the CDR3, the DNA is TGTGCCAGCAGCCAAGTAGGAGCAGGAGGCTACGAGCAGTACTTC.

This clonotype was counted at least ten times. The J gene is TRBJ1-2, the V gene TRBV7-8; possibly TRBD1 for D (5 bases). Germline V CDR1 and CDR2: SGHVS, FQNEAQ. V lost 3 bases and J lost 3, with 11 bases in between. The CDR3 has 14 residues. The CDR3 here is CASSLGPADYGYTF. The CDR3 DNA follows: TGTGCCAGCAGCTTGGGGCCAGCGGACTATGGCTACACCTTC.

The chain recombines TRBV6-5 with TRBJ2-1; D remains unclear. CDR1 is MNHEY and CDR2 is SVGAGI in the germline V gene. V was trimmed by 4 bases and J by 9 bases, leaving 10 bases between them. This CDR3 comprises 12 residues. The CDR3 region is CASSSVGSEQFF. DNA of the CDR3: TGTGCCAGCAGTTCGGTTGGAAGTGAGCAGTTCTTC.

This clonotype was observed many times. The V gene is TRBV5-5, the J gene TRBJ2-1; 9 nucleotides line up with TRBD1. Per germline, CDR1 SGHKS and CDR2 YYEKEE (reference sequence). This CDR3 comprises 15 residues. V trimming: 3 bases; J trimming: 2 bases; junction bases outside the gene matches: 3. Here the CDR3 DNA reads TGTGCCAGCAGCTCGGGACAGGGTCCCTACAATGAGCAGTTCTTC. It codes for CASSSGQGPYNEQFF.

This clonotype came up many times. The chain recombines TRBV7-2 with TRBJ2-1; 11 nucleotides align to TRBD2. The junction had 10 bases not matched to a gene; V was cut back by 5 bases and J by 10 bases. Germline assignment: CDR1 SGHTA and CDR2 FQGNSA. CDR3 length equals 15 residues. CDR3 region: CASSPVAGGPVEQFF. The CDR3 DNA sequence: TGTGCCAGCAGCCCAGTAGCGGGGGGGCCGGTCGAGCAGTTCTTC.

This clonotype occurred a few times. The chain is built from TRBV28 and TRBJ1-1; perhaps TRBD1 as D (6 bases). Germline V gene sequence: CDR1 MDHEN, CDR2 SYDVKM. The V and J ends lost 3 bases and 4 bases respectively, with 12 bases between them. The CDR3 runs 14 residues. CDR3 nucleotide sequence: TGTGCCAGCAGTTTTGAGGGGGAGGGCACTGAAGCTTTCTTT. This translates into CASSFEGEGTEAFF.